What follows are 10 T cell receptor beta chains derived from one specimen sequenced in a study of breast tumors, draining lymph nodes, adjacent tissues. TCRdb re-called the multiplex PCR reads with MiXCR, one entry per CDR3 protein. The sample consists of about 100,000 distinct CDR3 sequences, 21% of them appearing once. Breast cancer patients provided tissue from their axillary draining lymph nodes. The specimen was axillary lymph node tissue. These TCRs come from a female donor with breast cancer. Some clones in this sample may be carry-over from other donors' samples.

At least ten counts were recorded for this clonotype. J is TRBJ2-5 and V is TRBV6-1, with 8 bases lining up with TRBD1. The CDR3 covers 13 residues. Per the germline V gene, CDR1 is MNHNS and CDR2 is SASEGT. Trimming took 8 bases from V and 5 from J; bases not matched to a gene: 7. The CDR3 region is CASAITGGETQYF. CDR3 DNA: TGTGCCAGCGCTATTACAGGGGGGGAGACCCAGTACTTC.

This clonotype was seen at least ten times. V usage is TRBV5-1 and J usage is TRBJ2-3; D remains ambiguous. CDR1 and CDR2 (germline): SGHRS, YFSETQ. CDR3 length equals 14 residues. The germline V and J ends were trimmed by 0 bases and 2 bases, with 7 bases remaining between them. CDR3 coding DNA: TGCGCCAGCAGCTTGGAGGGCAACACAGATACGCAGTATTTT. Translation: CASSLEGNTDTQYF.

This clonotype was seen many times. The gene calls are TRBV6-1 and TRBJ1-2; D uncertain. Trimming left V 3 bases short and J 3 bases short, with 5 bases between. The CDR3 loop spans 12 amino acids. The V gene's germline CDR1 is MNHNS and CDR2 SASEGT. The CDR3 DNA reads TGTGCCAGCAGTGAGAAATACTATGGCTACACCTTC. Residues: CASSEKYYGYTF.

About this clonotype: A much bigger clone sits one base away, suggesting this may be a read error. The chain employs TRBV6-5 and TRBJ1-4; 7 bases fit TRBD1. V trimming: 10 bases; J trimming: 7 bases; junction bases outside the gene matches: 9. Germline CDR1 reads MNHEY; CDR2 reads SVGAGI. This CDR3 region has 13 residues. The CDR3 DNA sequence: TGTGCCATCAGGTCGACAGGGTTTGAAAAACTGTTTTTT. Protein product: CAIRSTGFEKLFF.

This clonotype was seen many times. The J gene is TRBJ1-4, the V gene TRBV24-1; TRBD1 might be the D (5 bases). CDR3 length: 15 residues. Between the trimmed V and J ends, which lost 4 bases and 8 bases, there was a span of 16 bases. Germline CDR1 reads KGHDR; CDR2 reads SFDVKD. The DNA of the CDR3 is TGTGCCACCAGTGACCCGGGGGTGGGTGTCGAAAAACTGTTTTTT. Protein: CATSDPGVGVEKLFF.

This clonotype has ten or more counts. CDR3 coding DNA: TGTGCCTGGAGTGTAGGCAGGGGAGTCTATGGCTACACCTTC. Translating gives CAWSVGRGVYGYTF. V gene TRBV30 combines with J gene TRBJ1-2; a possible D gene is TRBD1 (6 bases). The CDR3 length is 14 residues. V lost 0 bases and J lost 4, with 12 bases in between. Germline CDR1 GTSNPN, CDR2 SVGIG (reference sequence).

This clonotype was counted many times. The V gene is TRBV2, the J gene TRBJ1-2; 7 bases align to TRBD1. After removal of 6 bases from V and 2 bases from J, the junction contained 3 bases not matched to a gene. Germline V gives CDR1 SNHLY, CDR2 FYNNEI. The CDR3 runs 13 residues. The CDR3, as DNA: TGTGCCAGCAGGGCAGGGGGAAACTATGGCTACACCTTC. It specifies CASRAGGNYGYTF.

This clonotype was observed many times. The chain has TRBV11-3 and TRBJ2-3; maybe TRBD2 (5 bases). Germline V CDR1 and CDR2: SGHNT, YENEEA. The CDR3 has 15 residues. Trimming left V 6 bases short and J 6 bases short, with 19 bases between. DNA for the CDR3: TGTGCCAGCAGTCCCGGACTTCCCAGATCGGATACGCAGTATTTT. Its translation is CASSPGLPRSDTQYF.

This clonotype was seen at least ten times. The V gene is TRBV7-9, the J gene TRBJ2-3; 7 bases line up with TRBD1. The ends lost 5 bases at V and 2 bases at J; junction bases unmatched: 7. The CDR3 extends over 15 amino acids. In germline, CDR1 is SEHNR, CDR2 FQNEAQ (reference sequence). In DNA, the CDR3 is TGTGCCAGCAGCACGGGACAGACGGTCACAGATACGCAGTATTTT. As protein: CASSTGQTVTDTQYF.

Notes on this clonotype: A single base separates this from a much larger clone, so it may be a read error. This chain connects TRBV5-4 to TRBJ2-1; possibly TRBD2 for D (5 bases). Trimming took off 5 bases at V and 5 bases at J, with 20 bases between the two ends. This CDR3 contains 16 residues. The germline V gene encodes CDR1 SGHNT and CDR2 YYREEE (reference sequence). The CDR3 loop is CASRSRAAPQDNEQFF. DNA of the CDR3: TGTGCCAGCAGATCCAGAGCGGCCCCCCAAGACAATGAGCAGTTCTTC.